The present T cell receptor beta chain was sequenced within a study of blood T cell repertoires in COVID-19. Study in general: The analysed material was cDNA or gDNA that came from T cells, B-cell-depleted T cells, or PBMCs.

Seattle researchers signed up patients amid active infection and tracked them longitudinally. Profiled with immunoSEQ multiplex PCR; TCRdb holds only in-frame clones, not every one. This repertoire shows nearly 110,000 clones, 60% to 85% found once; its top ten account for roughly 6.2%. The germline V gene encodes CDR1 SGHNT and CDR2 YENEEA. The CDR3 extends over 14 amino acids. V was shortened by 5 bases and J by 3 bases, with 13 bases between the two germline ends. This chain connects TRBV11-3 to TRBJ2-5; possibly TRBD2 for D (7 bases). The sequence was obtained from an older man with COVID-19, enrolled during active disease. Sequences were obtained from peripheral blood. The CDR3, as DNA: TGTGCCAGCAGCCGCATAGGGGGGGAAGAGACCCAGTACTTC. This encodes CASSRIGGEETQYF.